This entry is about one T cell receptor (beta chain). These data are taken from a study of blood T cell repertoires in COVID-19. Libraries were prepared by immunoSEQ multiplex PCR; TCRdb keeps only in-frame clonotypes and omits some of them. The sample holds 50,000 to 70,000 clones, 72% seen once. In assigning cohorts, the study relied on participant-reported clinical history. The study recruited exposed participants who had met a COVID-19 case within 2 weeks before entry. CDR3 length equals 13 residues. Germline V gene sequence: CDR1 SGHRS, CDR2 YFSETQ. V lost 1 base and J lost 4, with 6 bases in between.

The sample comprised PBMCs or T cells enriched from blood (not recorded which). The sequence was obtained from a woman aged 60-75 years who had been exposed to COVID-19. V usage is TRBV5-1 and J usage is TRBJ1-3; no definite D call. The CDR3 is CASSLIYGNTIYF. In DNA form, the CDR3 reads TGCGCCAGCAGCTTGATCTACGGAAACACCATATATTTT.